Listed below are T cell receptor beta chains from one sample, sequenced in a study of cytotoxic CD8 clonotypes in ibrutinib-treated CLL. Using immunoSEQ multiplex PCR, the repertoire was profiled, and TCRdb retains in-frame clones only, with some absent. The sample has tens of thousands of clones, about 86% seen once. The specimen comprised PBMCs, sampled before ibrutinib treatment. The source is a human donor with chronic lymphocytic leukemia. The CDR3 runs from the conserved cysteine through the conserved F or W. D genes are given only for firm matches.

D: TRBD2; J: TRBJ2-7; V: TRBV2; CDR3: CASSRTTRLAGGTYEQYF; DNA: TGTGCCAGCAGCCGAACTACGAGACTAGCGGGAGGGACCTACGAGCAGTACTTC
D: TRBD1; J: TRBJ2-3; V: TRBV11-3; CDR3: CASSSSWTGGDTQYF; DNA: TGTGCCAGCAGCTCCAGCTGGACAGGGGGAGATACGCAGTATTTT
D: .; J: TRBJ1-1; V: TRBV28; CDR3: CASLDRSRTEAFF; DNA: TGTGCCAGCCTAGACCGGAGTCGGACTGAAGCTTTCTTT
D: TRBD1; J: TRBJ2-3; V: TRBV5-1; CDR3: CASSLERGQDTQYF; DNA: TGCGCCAGCAGCTTGGAAAGGGGGCAAGATACGCAGTATTTT
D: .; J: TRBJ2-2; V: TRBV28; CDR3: CASRPERLTGELFF; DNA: TGTGCCAGCAGGCCCGAAAGGTTAACCGGGGAGCTGTTTTTT
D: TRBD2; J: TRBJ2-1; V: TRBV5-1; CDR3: CASSIPTSGLGNEQFF; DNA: TGCGCCAGCAGCATCCCGACTAGCGGTTTGGGGAATGAGCAGTTCTTC
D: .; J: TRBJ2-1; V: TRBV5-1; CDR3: CASSLVSESSYNEQFF; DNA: TGCGCCAGCAGCTTGGTAAGCGAGAGCTCCTACAATGAGCAGTTCTTC
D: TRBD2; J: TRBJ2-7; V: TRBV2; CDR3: CASSRPGAAGGTYEQYF; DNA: TGTGCCAGCAGCCGACCGGGGGCCGCGGGAGGGACCTACGAGCAGTACTTC
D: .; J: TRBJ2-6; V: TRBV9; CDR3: CASSVALSGANVLTF; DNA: TGTGCCAGCAGCGTAGCTCTCTCTGGGGCCAACGTCCTGACTTTC
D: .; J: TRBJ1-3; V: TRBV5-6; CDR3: CASSLRGYGGNTIYF; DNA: TGTGCCAGCAGCTTGCGAGGGTACGGTGGAAACACCATATATTTT
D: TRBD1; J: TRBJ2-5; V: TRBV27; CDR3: CASSLTGSILVETQYF; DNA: TGTGCCAGCAGTTTGACAGGGAGCATACTGGTAGAGACCCAGTACTTC
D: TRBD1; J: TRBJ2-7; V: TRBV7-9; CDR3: CASSLPGQGPYEQYF; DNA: TGTGCCAGCAGCTTACCGGGACAGGGTCCCTACGAGCAGTACTTC